Listed below are T cell receptor beta chains from one sample, sequenced in a study of beta chain features in type 1 diabetes. The assay was immunoSEQ multiplex PCR, and TCRdb's table has in-frame clones only and misses some. The sample shows about 660,000 clones, about 14% of them seen only once. Sequencing was done on a sample of naive CD4+ T cells from blood. The receptors come from a man aged 18-30 years with type 1 diabetes. Both conserved end residues are part of each CDR3. A D gene is named only where the DNA matches it firmly. The size entry is marked missing in some rows and otherwise reads once, few, many or a size class.

-	TRBJ2-3	TRBV6-5	-	CASRNQGGTDTQYF	TGTGCCAGCAGGAATCAGGGTGGCACAGATACGCAGTATTTT
TRBD1	TRBJ2-7	TRBV6-1	-	CASSELLGQYYEQYF	TGTGCCAGCAGTGAACTCTTGGGACAGTACTACGAGCAGTACTTC
-	TRBJ1-2	TRBV5-6	few	CASSHLGENYGYTF	TGTGCCAGCAGCCATTTGGGGGAAAACTATGGCTACACCTTC
-	TRBJ2-3	TRBV7-2	-	CASSLYASSTDTQYF	TGTGCCAGCAGCTTATACGCGTCCAGCACAGATACGCAGTATTTT
-	TRBJ2-1	TRBV5-6	few	CASSLAPRSYNEQFF	TGTGCCAGCAGCTTGGCTCCCCGCTCCTACAATGAGCAGTTCTTC
TRBD1	TRBJ2-7	TRBV27	few	CASSLLGTGGYEQYF	TGTGCCAGCAGCCTCCTTGGGACAGGGGGGTACGAGCAGTACTTC
-	TRBJ2-7	TRBV7-9	-	CASSLPPDGLSYEQYF	TGTGCCAGCAGCTTACCCCCCGACGGACTGTCGTACGAGCAGTACTTC
-	TRBJ2-3	TRBV2	-	CASTPEGGGTDTQYF	TGTGCCAGCACCCCGGAGGGAGGAGGCACAGATACGCAGTATTTT
-	TRBJ2-4	TRBV4-1	-	CASSQGRGNIQYF	TGCGCCAGCAGCCAAGGTCGAGGGAACATTCAGTACTTC
TRBD1	TRBJ2-3	TRBV10-3	-	CAISGRQGWDTQYF	TGTGCCATCAGTGGGCGACAGGGTTGGGATACGCAGTATTTT
-	TRBJ2-5	TRBV9	few	CASSSGSVHQETQYF	TGTGCCAGCAGCAGTGGAAGCGTCCATCAAGAGACCCAGTACTTC
-	TRBJ2-7	TRBV7-3	-	CASSLARDYEQYF	TGTGCCAGCAGCTTAGCCAGGGATTACGAGCAGTACTTC
TRBD1	TRBJ1-2	TRBV18	-	CASSPNRGPGGYTF	TGTGCCAGCTCACCAAACAGGGGGCCGGGTGGCTACACCTTC
-	TRBJ1-2	TRBV23-1	few	CASSSQRGKGYTF	TGCGCCAGCAGTTCACAACGCGGAAAGGGCTACACCTTC
-	TRBJ2-2	TRBV2	-	CASTLLATVAGELFF	TGTGCCAGCACTCTCCTGGCGACGGTCGCCGGGGAGCTGTTTTTT
-	TRBJ2-1	TRBV2	few	CASSRGSYNEQFF	TGTGCCAGCAGTAGGGGGTCCTACAATGAGCAGTTCTTC
-	TRBJ1-1	TRBV7-3	-	CASSLGQLNTEAFF	TGTGCCAGCAGCTTAGGCCAGTTGAACACTGAAGCTTTCTTT
-	TRBJ1-4	TRBV28	few	CASSPPGTPREKLFF	TGTGCCAGCAGTCCCCCCGGGACTCCCCGGGAAAAACTGTTTTTT
TRBD1	TRBJ2-7	TRBV28	few	CASSRGDRDSYEQYF	TGTGCCAGCAGTCGCGGGGACAGGGATTCCTACGAGCAGTACTTC
TRBD1	TRBJ2-3	TRBV7-9	few	CASSWGLGQGEKTDTQYF	TGTGCCAGCAGCTGGGGGCTGGGACAGGGGGAAAAAACAGATACGCAGTATTTT
TRBD2	TRBJ2-5	TRBV5-4	-	CASSLASGAVETQYF	TGTGCCAGCAGCTTGGCTAGCGGGGCGGTAGAGACCCAGTACTTC
-	TRBJ1-4	TRBV29-1	-	CSVFPGREGEKLFF	TGCAGCGTTTTTCCGGGTCGTGAGGGCGAAAAACTGTTTTTT
-	TRBJ2-7	TRBV30	-	CAWRSARWTYEQYF	TGTGCCTGGAGGTCCGCCCGTTGGACCTACGAGCAGTACTTC
TRBD1	TRBJ2-7	TRBV13	-	CASSSIYRGSSGEQYF	TGTGCCAGCAGCTCGATCTACAGGGGATCCTCGGGGGAGCAGTACTTC
-	TRBJ2-1	TRBV5-5	-	CASTPGQSAFYNEQFF	TGTGCCAGCACCCCTGGACAGTCAGCCTTCTACAATGAGCAGTTCTTC
-	TRBJ2-7	TRBV7-2	few	CASSLAAAASYEQYF	TGTGCCAGCAGCTTAGCAGCGGCAGCCTCATACGAGCAGTACTTC
TRBD1	TRBJ1-2	TRBV19	-	CASSSYTGAGYTF	TGTGCCAGTAGCTCCTATACAGGGGCCGGCTACACCTTC
TRBD2	TRBJ2-3	TRBV2	once	CASSDGGAGTDTQYF	TGTGCCAGCAGCGACGGGGGGGCAGGGACAGATACGCAGTATTTT
-	TRBJ2-7	TRBV2	few	CASSEGEAATGYEQYF	TGTGCCAGCAGTGAGGGGGAAGCGGCAACGGGCTACGAGCAGTACTTC
TRBD1	TRBJ2-5	TRBV18	few	CASSPTPGQGMKETQYF	TGTGCCAGCTCACCAACTCCGGGACAGGGAATGAAAGAGACCCAGTACTTC
-	TRBJ2-5	TRBV30	-	CAWSPTSGRVGETQYF	TGTGCCTGGAGTCCTACCTCCGGCAGGGTGGGAGAGACCCAGTACTTC